The entry below describes one T cell receptor beta chain. Its antigen is undetermined. Since a much larger clone is just one base distant, this may be a read error. CDR1 and CDR2 from the germline V gene are MNHEY and SVGEGT. The CDR3 covers 16 residues. Trimming left V 5 bases short and J 0 bases short, with 16 bases between. This specimen comes from a study of T cells in Graves' hyperthyroidism and ophthalmopathy. The source material, RNA transcripts, was used to amplify TCR beta CDR3 regions. TCR CDR3 underwent first-round RT-PCR with the HTBI primer set. TCRdb called the multiplex PCR reads again in MiXCR, with one record for every CDR3 protein. The sample holds fewer than 650,000 distinct CDR3 sequences, approximately 15% seen once. Overall study results and limits: Most clonotypes that expanded in the thyroid above 0.001 also showed up in blood.

The V gene is TRBV6-2 or TRBV6-3, the J gene TRBJ1-1; D is possibly TRBD1 (6 bases). The TCR sequence derives from a woman aged 25 to 45 with Graves' hyperthyroidism that later progressed to Graves' ophthalmopathy. The source material was blood. The CDR3 is CASSPWTRGMNTEAFF. The CDR3 bases are TGTGCCAGCAGTCCCTGGACAAGGGGGATGAACACTGAAGCTTTCTTT.